Given below is one TCR beta chain in context. This sample was taken from a study of blood T cell repertoires in COVID-19. Participants were aged 18 to 89 years from about two dozen US areas. Cohorts were assigned according to the clinical history that participants reported. Recovered status in Cohort 3 required two negative PCRs, clearance, or symptom resolution. Original data processing: Quantification of nucleated cells was approximated via reference gene primer amplification. Produced via immunoSEQ multiplex PCR; TCRdb's table is partial and in-frame only. V and J calls and clone size are as listed in that table; D and trimming were resolved from the DNA. The repertoire has some 340,000 clones, around four fifths of them found once; the top ten carry around 5%. This CDR3 is built from 16 residues. Germline V gives CDR1 SEHNR, CDR2 FQNEAQ (reference sequence). The trim removed 2 bases at V and 9 bases at J, leaving 8 bases unmatched.

Sequencing was carried out using PBMCs or T cells enriched from blood (not recorded which). The chain carries TRBV7-9 and TRBJ1-6; TRBD1 matches 9 bases. The sequence was collected from a woman aged 45-65 years who had recovered from COVID-19. CDR3 sequence reads: CASSLRAGTGSSPLHF. The CDR3 nucleotides read TGTGCCAGCAGCTTAAGAGCCGGGACAGGGTCTTCACCCCTCCACTTT.